Following are 10 T cell receptor beta chains from one sample sequenced in a study of T cell clones after liver transplantation. Clones were read by immunoSEQ multiplex PCR, and TCRdb kept only the in-frame ones, dropping some. The sample comprises tens of thousands of clones, 70% to 85% of which are singletons, and approximately 8% rests with the top ten. Sequenced material: CD4+ T cells from blood, taken before liver transplant. These receptors were collected from a human donor who received a liver transplant.

J is TRBJ2-5 and V is TRBV7-2; a weak D match, TRBD2 (6 bases). Germline CDR1 SGHTA, CDR2 FQGNSA. The CDR3 contains 15 residues. Trimming took off 1 base at V and 5 bases at J, with 14 bases between the two ends. This CDR3 is CASSLGGGVPETQYF. In DNA form, the CDR3 reads TGTGCCAGCAGCTTAGGTGGCGGGGTTCCGGAGACCCAGTACTTC.

CDR3 DNA: TGCAGTGTCGAGGGGGCTGAGACCCAGTACTTC. Residues: CSVEGAETQYF. This chain uses TRBV20-1 with TRBJ2-5, with TRBD1 identical over 7 bases. In germline, CDR1 is DFQATT, CDR2 SNEGSKA (reference sequence). V dropped 7 bases and J dropped 5; count of bases not matched to a gene: 4. The CDR3 consists of 11 residues.

The genes are TRBV11-2 and TRBJ2-1; TRBD2 is a possible D gene (5 bases). The CDR3 is 12 residues long. Trimming took 4 bases from V and 8 from J, leaving 9 bases between them. Germline V gene data show CDR1 as SGHAT and CDR2 as FQNNGV. The CDR3 loop is CASSSGWDEQFF. The CDR3 DNA is TGTGCCAGCAGCTCGGGATGGGATGAGCAGTTCTTC.

This clone showed up just once. The chain has TRBV7-9 and TRBJ2-6; 8 bases agree with TRBD1. The CDR3 loop spans 17 amino acids. Germline CDR1 is SEHNR and CDR2 is FQNEAQ (reference sequence). Trimming at V came to 6 bases and at J to 1 base, leaving 8 bases not matched to a gene. CDR3 residues: CASRNDRGLSGANVLTF. The CDR3 DNA reads TGTGCCAGCAGGAATGACAGGGGACTTTCTGGGGCCAACGTCCTGACTTTC.

This chain joins TRBV9 and TRBJ1-1; 10 nucleotides agree with TRBD1. The trim removed 4 bases at V and 6 bases at J, leaving 3 bases unmatched. The CDR3 runs 13 residues. Germline V CDR1 and CDR2: SGDLS, YYNGEE. The CDR3 reads CASSRQGAAEAFF. The CDR3 DNA reads as TGTGCCAGCAGCCGACAGGGGGCCGCTGAAGCTTTCTTT.

The chain couples TRBV9 to TRBJ2-6, with 7 bases that match TRBD2. CDR1 SGDLS and CDR2 YYNGEE come from the germline V gene. With 6 bases clipped from V and 6 bases from J, the junction kept 6 bases outside the gene matches. The CDR3 has 14 amino acids. The DNA for the CDR3 is TGTGCCAGCACTACGGGGAGGGCGGCCAACGTCCTGACTTTC. Translated: CASTTGRAANVLTF.

On this clone: A read error may account for a junction end that differs from germline. This CDR3 is CASSPRQGEAGELFF. For the CDR3, the DNA is TGTGCTAGCAGCCCTCGACAGGGTGAGGCCGGGGAGCTGTTTTTT. The chain carries TRBV7-7 and TRBJ2-2; 7 bases line up with TRBD1. The germline CDR1 and CDR2 sequences are SSHAT and FNYEAQ (reference sequence). CDR3 length: 15 amino acids.

This clone was counted a single time. The rearrangement uses TRBV6-5 and TRBJ1-6; 7 bases line up with TRBD1. This CDR3 comprises 14 residues. J was trimmed by 9 bases and V by 10 bases; bases with no gene match: 12. The germline V gene encodes CDR1 MNHEY and CDR2 SVGAGI. The CDR3 DNA reads as TGTGCCACAGCGACAGGGCGTTTAGGTTCACCCCTCCACTTT. Amino acid sequence: CATATGRLGSPLHF.

This chain uses TRBV18 with TRBJ1-5; weak D call: TRBD1 (6 bases). Germline V gene data show CDR1 as KGHSH and CDR2 as LQKENI. Trimming left V 2 bases short and J 9 bases short, with 14 bases between. There are 14 residues in the CDR3. The CDR3: CASSPDKTGGPQHF. Written as DNA, the CDR3 is TGTGCCAGCTCACCAGATAAGACAGGCGGGCCCCAGCATTTT.

The chain couples TRBV11-2 to TRBJ2-1; 11 bases align to TRBD2. V was pared by 8 bases and J by 10 bases, with 13 bases of the junction left unmatched. CDR3 length: 15 amino acids. Germline V gene lookup returns CDR1 SGHAT and CDR2 FQNNGV. CDR3 sequence (DNA): TGTGCCAGCCAGATAGCGGGGGGGTCACGGAGGGAGCAGTTCTTC. This encodes CASQIAGGSRREQFF.